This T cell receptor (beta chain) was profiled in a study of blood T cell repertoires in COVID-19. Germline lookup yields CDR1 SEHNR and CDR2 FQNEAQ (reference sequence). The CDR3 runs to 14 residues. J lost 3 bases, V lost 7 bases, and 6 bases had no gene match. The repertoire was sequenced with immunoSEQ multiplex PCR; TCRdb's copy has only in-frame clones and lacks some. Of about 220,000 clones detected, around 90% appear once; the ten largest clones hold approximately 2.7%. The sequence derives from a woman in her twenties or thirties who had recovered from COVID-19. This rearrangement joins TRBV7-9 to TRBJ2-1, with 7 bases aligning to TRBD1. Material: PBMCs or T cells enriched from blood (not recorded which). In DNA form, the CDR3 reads TGTGCCAGCAAAGTGGGACAGAACTACAATGAGCAGTTCTTC. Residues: CASKVGQNYNEQFF.